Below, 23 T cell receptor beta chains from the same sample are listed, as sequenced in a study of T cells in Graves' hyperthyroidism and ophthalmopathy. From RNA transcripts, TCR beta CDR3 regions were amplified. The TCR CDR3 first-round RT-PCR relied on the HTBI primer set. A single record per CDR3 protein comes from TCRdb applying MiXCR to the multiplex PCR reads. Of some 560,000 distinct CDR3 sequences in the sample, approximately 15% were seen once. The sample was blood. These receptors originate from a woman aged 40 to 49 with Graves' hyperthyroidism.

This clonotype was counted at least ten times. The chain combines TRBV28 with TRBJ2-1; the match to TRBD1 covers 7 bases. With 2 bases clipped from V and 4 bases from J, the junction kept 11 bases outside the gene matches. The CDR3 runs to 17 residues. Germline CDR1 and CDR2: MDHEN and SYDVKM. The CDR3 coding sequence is TGTGCCAGCAGTTTACCTGGGGACAGCGGACCTTACAATGAGCAGTTCTTC. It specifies CASSLPGDSGPYNEQFF.

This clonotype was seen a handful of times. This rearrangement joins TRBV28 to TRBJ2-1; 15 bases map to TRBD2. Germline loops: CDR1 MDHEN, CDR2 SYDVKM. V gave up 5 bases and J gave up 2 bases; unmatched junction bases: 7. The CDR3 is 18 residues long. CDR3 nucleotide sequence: TGTGCCAGCAGTGCTCCACGGACTAGCGGGAGGGCCTACAATGAGCAGTTCTTC. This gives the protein CASSAPRTSGRAYNEQFF. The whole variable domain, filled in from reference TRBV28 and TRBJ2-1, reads DVKVTQSSRYLVKRTGEKVFLECVQDMDHENMFWYRQDPGLGLRLIYFSYDVKMKEKGDIPEGYSVSREKKERFSLILESASTNQTSMYLCASSAPRTSGRAYNEQFFGPGTRLTVL.

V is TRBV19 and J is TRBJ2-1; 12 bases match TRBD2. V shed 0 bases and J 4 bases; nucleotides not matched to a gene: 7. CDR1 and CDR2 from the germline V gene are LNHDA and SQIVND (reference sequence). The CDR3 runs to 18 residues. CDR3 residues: CASSIELFGTSGYNEQFF. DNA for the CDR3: TGTGCCAGTAGTATAGAACTCTTCGGGACTAGCGGGTACAATGAGCAGTTCTTC.

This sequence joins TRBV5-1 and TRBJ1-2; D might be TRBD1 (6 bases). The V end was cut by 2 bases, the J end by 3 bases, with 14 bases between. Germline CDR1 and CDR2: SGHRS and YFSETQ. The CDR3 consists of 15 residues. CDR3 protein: CASSFEGGAYYGYTF. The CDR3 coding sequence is TGCGCCAGCAGCTTCGAGGGGGGGGCCTACTATGGCTACACCTTC.

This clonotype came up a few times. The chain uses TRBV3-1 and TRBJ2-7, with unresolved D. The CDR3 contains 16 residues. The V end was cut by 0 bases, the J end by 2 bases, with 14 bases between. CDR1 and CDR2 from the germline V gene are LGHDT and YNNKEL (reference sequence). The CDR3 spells CASSQEWSQQTYEQYF. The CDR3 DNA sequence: TGTGCCAGCAGCCAAGAATGGTCCCAACAAACCTACGAGCAGTACTTC.

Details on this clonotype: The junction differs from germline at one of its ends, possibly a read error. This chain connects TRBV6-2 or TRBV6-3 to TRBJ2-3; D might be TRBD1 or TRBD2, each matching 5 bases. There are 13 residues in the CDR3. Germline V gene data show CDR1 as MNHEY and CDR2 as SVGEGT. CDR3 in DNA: TGTGTCAGCAGGGAGACCGGCCCAGATACGCAGTATTTT. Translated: CVSRETGPDTQYF.

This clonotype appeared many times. Written as DNA, the CDR3 is TGCGCCAGCAGCCCCGGACAGGGCCTAAACGAGCAGTACTTC. It yields the protein CASSPGQGLNEQYF. V usage is TRBV4-1 and J usage is TRBJ2-7; 8 bases fit TRBD1. The CDR3 spans 14 residues. With 4 bases clipped from V and 5 bases from J, the junction kept 7 bases outside the gene matches. Germline CDR1 MGHRA, CDR2 YSYEKL.

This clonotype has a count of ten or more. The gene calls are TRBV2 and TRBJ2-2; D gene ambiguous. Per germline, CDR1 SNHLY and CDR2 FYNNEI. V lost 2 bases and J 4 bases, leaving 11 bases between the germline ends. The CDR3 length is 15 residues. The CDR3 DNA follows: TGTGCCAGCAGTGAAAGTCGCCCTAGCACCGGGGAGCTGTTTTTT. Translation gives CASSESRPSTGELFF.

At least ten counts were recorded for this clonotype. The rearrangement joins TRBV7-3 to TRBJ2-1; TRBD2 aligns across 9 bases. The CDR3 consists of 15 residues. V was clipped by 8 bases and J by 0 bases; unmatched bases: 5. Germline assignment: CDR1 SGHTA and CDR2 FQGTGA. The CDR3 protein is CASALAGTSYNEQFF. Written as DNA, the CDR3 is TGTGCCAGCGCCCTAGCGGGAACCTCCTACAATGAGCAGTTCTTC.

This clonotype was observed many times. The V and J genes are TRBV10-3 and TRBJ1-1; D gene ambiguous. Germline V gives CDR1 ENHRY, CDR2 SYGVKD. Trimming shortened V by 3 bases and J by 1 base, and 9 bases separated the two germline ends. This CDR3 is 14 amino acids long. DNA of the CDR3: TGTGCCATCAGTGACCAGCTACCGAACACTGAAGCTTTCTTT. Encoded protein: CAISDQLPNTEAFF.

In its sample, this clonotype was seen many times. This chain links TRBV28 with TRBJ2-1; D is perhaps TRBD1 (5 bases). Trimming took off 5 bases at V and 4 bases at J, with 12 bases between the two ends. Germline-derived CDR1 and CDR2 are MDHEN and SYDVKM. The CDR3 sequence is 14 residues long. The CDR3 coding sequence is TGTGCCAGCAGTCGACAGCGTAATTACAATGAGCAGTTCTTC. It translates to CASSRQRNYNEQFF.

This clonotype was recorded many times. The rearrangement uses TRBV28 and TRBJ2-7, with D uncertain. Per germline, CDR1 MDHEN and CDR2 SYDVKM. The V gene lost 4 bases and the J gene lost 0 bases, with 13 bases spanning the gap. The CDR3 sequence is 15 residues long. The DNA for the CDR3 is TGTGCCAGCAGTTCAGGCGGAGCTACCTCCTACGAGCAGTACTTC. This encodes CASSSGGATSYEQYF.

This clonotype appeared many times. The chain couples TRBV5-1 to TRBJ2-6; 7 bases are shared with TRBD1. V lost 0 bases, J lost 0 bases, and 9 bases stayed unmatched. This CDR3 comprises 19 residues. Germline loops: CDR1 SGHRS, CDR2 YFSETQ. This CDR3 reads CASSLALPGQSSGANVLTF. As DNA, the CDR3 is TGCGCCAGCAGCTTGGCCTTGCCGGGACAGAGCTCTGGGGCCAACGTCCTGACTTTC.

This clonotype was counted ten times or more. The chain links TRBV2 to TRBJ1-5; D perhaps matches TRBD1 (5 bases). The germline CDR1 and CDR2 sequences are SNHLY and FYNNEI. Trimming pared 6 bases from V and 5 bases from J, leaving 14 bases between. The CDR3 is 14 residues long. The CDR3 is CASRGVPGHQPQHF. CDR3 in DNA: TGTGCCAGCAGGGGGGTCCCGGGCCATCAGCCCCAGCATTTT.

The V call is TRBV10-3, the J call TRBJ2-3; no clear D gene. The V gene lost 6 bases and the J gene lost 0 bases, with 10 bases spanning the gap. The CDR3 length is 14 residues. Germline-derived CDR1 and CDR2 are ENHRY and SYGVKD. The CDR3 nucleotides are TGTGCCATCAGCAAGGATCTCAGCACAGATACGCAGTATTTT. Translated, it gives CAISKDLSTDTQYF.

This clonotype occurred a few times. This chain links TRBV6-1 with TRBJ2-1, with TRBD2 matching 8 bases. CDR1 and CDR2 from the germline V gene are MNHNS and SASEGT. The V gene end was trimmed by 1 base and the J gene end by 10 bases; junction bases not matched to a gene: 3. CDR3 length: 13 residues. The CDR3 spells CASSEVAGNEQFF. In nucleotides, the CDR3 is TGTGCCAGCAGTGAAGTAGCGGGAAACGAGCAGTTCTTC.

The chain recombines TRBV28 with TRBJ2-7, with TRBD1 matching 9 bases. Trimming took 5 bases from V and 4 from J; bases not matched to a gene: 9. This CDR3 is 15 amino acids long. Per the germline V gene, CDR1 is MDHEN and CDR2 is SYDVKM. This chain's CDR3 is CASSPTKTGGYEQYF. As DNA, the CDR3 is TGTGCCAGCAGTCCTACCAAGACAGGGGGGTACGAGCAGTACTTC.

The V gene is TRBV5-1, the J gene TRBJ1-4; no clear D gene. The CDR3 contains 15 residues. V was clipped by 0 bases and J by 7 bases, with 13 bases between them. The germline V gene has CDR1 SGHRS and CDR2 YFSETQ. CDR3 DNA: TGCGCCAGCAGCTTGGCCGGGCAGACTTCTGAAAAACTGTTTTTT. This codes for CASSLAGQTSEKLFF.

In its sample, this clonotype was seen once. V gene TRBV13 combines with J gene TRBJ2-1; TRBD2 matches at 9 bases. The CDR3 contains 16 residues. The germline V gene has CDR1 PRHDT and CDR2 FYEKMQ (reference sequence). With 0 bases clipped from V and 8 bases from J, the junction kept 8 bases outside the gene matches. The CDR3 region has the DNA TGTGCCAGCAGCTTAGGACTAGGCGGGGGGGGCGATGAGCAGTTCTTC. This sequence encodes CASSLGLGGGGDEQFF.

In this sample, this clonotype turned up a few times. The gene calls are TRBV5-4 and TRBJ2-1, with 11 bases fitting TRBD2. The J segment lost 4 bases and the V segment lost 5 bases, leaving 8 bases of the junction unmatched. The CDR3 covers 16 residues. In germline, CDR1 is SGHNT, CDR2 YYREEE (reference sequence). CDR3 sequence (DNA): TGTGCCAGCAGATCCGAGGGACTAGCGGAATACAATGAGCAGTTCTTC. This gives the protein CASRSEGLAEYNEQFF.

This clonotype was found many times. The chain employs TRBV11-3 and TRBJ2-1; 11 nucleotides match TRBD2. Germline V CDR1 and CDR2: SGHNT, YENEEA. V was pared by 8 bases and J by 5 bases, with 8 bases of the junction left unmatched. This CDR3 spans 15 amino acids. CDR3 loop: CASRLAGGLDNEQFF. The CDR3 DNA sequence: TGTGCCAGCCGCCTAGCGGGAGGCCTAGACAATGAGCAGTTCTTC.

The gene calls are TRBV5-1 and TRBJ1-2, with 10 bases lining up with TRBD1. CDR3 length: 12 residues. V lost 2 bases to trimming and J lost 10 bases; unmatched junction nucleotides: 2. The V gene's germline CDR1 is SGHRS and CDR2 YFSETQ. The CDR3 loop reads CASSFGTGDYTF. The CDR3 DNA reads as TGCGCCAGCAGCTTTGGGACAGGGGACTACACCTTC.

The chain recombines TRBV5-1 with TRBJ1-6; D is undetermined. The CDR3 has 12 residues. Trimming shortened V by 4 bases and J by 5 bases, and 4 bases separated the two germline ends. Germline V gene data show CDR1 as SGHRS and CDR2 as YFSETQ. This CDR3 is CASSLDNSPLHF. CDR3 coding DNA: TGCGCCAGCAGCCTGGATAATTCACCCCTCCACTTT.